This TCR beta chain is from a study of cytomegalovirus exposure and HLA in healthy donors. Primers included in the PCR were 60 Vbeta and 13 Jbeta primers. The data were produced by immunoSEQ multiplex PCR, yet TCRdb's version contains in-frame clones alone and is incomplete. The table includes approximately 140,000 clones, more than 65% detected once. This clone was seen only a few times. There are 13 residues in the CDR3. Deletions cut 0 bases from V and 4 bases from J, with 6 bases between. Germline CDR1 is SGHNT and CDR2 is YYREEE (reference sequence). The chain joins TRBV5-4 to TRBJ2-3; no clear D gene. The receptor's source is a man in his fifties in good health and CMV-seropositive. The material sequenced was PBMCs. The DNA for the CDR3 is TGTGCCAGCAGCTTGGCTACGGCAGATACGCAGTATTTT. Protein sequence: CASSLATADTQYF.